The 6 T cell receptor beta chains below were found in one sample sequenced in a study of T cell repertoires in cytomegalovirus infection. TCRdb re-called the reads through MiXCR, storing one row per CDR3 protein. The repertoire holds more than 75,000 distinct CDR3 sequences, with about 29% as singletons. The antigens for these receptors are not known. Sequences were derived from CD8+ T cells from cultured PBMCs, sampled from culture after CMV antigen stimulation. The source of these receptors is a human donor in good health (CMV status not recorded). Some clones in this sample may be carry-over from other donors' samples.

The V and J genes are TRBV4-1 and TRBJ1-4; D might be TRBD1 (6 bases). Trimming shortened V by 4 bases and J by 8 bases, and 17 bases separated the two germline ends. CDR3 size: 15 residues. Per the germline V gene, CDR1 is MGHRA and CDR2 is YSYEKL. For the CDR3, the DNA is TGCGCCAGCAGCCGACTACAGGGCGCCTACGAAAAACTGTTTTTT. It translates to CASSRLQGAYEKLFF.

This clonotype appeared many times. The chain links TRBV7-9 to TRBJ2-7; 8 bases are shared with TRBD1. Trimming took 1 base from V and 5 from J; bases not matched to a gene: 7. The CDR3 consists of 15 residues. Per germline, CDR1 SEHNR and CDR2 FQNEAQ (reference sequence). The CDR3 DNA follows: TGTGCCAGCAGCTTAGTTCGGACAGGGCAAAACGAGCAGTACTTC. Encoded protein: CASSLVRTGQNEQYF.

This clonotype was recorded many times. CDR3 sequence (DNA): TGTGCCAGCAGCTCCTTAGGTCCAGGGACCTTAGAGCCCCAGCATTTT. It yields the protein CASSSLGPGTLEPQHF. The V gene is TRBV7-8, the J gene TRBJ1-5; a possible D gene is TRBD1 (5 bases). The CDR3 spans 16 residues. V lost 4 bases and J lost 8, with 21 bases in between. Per the germline V gene, CDR1 is SGHVS and CDR2 is FQNEAQ. Full variable domain (rest looked up from reference TRBV7-8 and TRBJ1-5): GAGVSQSPRYKVAKRGQDVALRCDPISGHVSLFWYQQALGQGPEFLTYFQNEAQLDKSGLPSDRFFAERPEGSVSTLKIQRTQQEDSAVYLCASSSLGPGTLEPQHFGDGTRLSIL.

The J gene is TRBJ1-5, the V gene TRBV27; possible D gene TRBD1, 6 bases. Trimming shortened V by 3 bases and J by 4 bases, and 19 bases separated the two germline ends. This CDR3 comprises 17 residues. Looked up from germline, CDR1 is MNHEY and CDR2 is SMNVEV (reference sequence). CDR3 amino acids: CASSFYPPGATNQPQHF. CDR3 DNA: TGTGCCAGCAGTTTTTATCCCCCGGGGGCAACAAATCAGCCCCAGCATTTT.

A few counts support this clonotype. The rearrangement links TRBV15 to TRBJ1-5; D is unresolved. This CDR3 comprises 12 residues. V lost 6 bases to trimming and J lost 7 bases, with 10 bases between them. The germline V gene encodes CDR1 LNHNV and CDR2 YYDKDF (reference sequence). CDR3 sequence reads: CATSRINQPQHF. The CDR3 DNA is TGTGCCACCAGTCGTATAAACCAGCCCCAGCATTTT. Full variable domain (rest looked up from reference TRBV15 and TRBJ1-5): DAMVIQNPRYQVTQFGKPVTLSCSQTLNHNVMYWYQQKSSQAPKLLFHYYDKDFNNEADTPDNFQSRRPNTSFCFLDIRSPGLGDTAMYLCATSRINQPQHFGDGTRLSIL.

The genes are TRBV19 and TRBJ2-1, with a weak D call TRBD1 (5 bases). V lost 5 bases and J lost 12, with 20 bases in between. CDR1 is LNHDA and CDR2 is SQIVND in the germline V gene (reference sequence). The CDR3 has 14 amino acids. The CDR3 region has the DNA TGTGCCAGTAGTCTCGGTGACAGTTTTACAGCGCAGTTCTTC. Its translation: CASSLGDSFTAQFF.